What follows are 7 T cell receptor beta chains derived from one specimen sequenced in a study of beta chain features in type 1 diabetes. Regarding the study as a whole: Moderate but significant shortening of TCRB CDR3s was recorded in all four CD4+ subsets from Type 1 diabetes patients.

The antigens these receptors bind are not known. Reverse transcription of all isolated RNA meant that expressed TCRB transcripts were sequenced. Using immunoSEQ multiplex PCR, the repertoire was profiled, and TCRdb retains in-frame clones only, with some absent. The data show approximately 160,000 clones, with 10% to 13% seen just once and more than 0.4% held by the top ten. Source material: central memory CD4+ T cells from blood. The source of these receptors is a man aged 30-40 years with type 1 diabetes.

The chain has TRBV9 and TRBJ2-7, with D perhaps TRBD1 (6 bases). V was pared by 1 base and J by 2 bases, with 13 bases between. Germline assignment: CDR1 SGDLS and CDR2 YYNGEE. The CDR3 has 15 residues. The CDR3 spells CASSVNGRGAYEQYF. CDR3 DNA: TGTGCCAGCAGCGTAAATGGCAGGGGAGCCTACGAGCAGTACTTC.

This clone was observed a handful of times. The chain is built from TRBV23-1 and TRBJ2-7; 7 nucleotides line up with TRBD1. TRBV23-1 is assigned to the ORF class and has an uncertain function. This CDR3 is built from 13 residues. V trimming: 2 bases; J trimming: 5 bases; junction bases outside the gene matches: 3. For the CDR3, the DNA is TGCGCCAGCAGTCAAGACGACAGGGACGAGCAGTACTTC. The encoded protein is CASSQDDRDEQYF.

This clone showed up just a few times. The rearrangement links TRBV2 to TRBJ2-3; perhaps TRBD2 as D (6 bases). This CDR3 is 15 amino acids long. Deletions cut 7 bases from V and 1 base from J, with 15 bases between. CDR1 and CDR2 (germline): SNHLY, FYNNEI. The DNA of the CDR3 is TGTGCCAGCACCCGCGTGGCTAGCGGCACAGATACGCAGTATTTT. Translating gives CASTRVASGTDTQYF.

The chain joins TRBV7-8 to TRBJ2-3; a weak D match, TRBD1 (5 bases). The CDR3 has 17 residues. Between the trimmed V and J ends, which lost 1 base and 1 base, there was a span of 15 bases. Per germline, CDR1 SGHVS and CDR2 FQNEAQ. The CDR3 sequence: CASSLVDSGYGTDTQYF. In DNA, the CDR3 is TGTGCCAGCAGCTTAGTAGATTCAGGGTACGGCACAGATACGCAGTATTTT.

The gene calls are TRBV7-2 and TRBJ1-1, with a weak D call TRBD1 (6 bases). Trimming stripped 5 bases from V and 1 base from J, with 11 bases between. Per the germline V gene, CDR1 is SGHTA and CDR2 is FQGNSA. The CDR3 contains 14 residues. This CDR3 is CASSLGQPNTEAFF. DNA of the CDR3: TGTGCCAGCAGCCTTGGACAGCCGAACACTGAAGCTTTCTTT.

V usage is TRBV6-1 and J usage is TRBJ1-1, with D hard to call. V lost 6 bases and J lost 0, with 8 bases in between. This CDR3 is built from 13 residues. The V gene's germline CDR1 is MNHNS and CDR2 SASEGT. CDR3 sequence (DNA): TGTGCCAGCAGGGCTCAGGTGAACACTGAAGCTTTCTTT. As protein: CASRAQVNTEAFF.

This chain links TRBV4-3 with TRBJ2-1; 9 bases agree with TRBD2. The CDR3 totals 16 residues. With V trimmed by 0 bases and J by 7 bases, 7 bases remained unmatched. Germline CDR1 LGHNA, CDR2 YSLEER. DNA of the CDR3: TGCGCCAGCAGCCAAGAGGTATGGCTAGCGGGAAATGAGCAGTTCTTC. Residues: CASSQEVWLAGNEQFF.